Following are 21 T cell receptor beta chains from one sample sequenced in a study of response to subunit inactivated influenza vaccine. TCRdb analysed the RT-PCR reads with MiXCR anew, one entry per CDR3 protein. The sample records about 780,000 distinct CDR3 sequences, approximately 17% being singletons. The sequences come from PBMCs from blood, collected around 5 days after vaccination. Receptors originate from a man aged 50-59 years who received an inactivated influenza vaccine.

A remark on this clonotype: The junction departs from germline at one end; a sequencing error may be responsible. This chain joins TRBV7-7 and TRBJ2-3; a possible D gene is TRBD2 (7 bases). Germline V gene sequence: CDR1 SSHAT, CDR2 FNYEAQ (reference sequence). The CDR3 contains 18 residues. Here the CDR3 reads CASSLGSGGLGGADTQYF. CDR3 DNA sequence: TGTGCTAGCAGCTTAGGCTCGGGGGGCCTAGGAGGCGCAGATACGCAGTATTTT. The whole variable domain, remainder taken from reference TRBV7-7 and TRBJ2-3, is GAGVSQSPRYKVTKRGQDVTLRCDPISSHATLYWYQQALGQGPEFLTYFNYEAQPDKSGLPSDRFSAERPEGSISTLTIQRTEQRDSAMYRCASSLGSGGLGGADTQYFGPGTRLTVL.

A word on this clonotype: The DNA is left out, because the CDR3 cannot be placed on it with certainty; the CDR3 is given as TCRdb lists it. The chain links TRBV4-3 to TRBJ2-3. The V gene's germline CDR1 is LGHNA and CDR2 YSLEER. A total of 14 residues make up the CDR3, ends included. The CDR3 reads CASSQVGSGNAHYF.

This clonotype came up many times. The chain is built from TRBV12-3 or TRBV12-4 and TRBJ1-2; D is possibly TRBD1 (5 bases). The CDR3 is 13 residues long. Trimming cost V 3 bases and J 5 bases, with 10 bases left between them. The CDR3 DNA follows: TGTGCCAGCAGTTTGGGGCTAGGGTATGGCTACACCTTC. Amino acid sequence: CASSLGLGYGYTF.

This chain links TRBV18 with TRBJ2-7; the D gene is possibly TRBD1 (5 bases). Trimming stripped 2 bases from V and 3 bases from J, with 8 bases between. The CDR3 totals 13 residues. Germline lookup yields CDR1 KGHSH and CDR2 LQKENI. The CDR3 DNA reads as TGTGCCAGCTCACCATCTCAGGGCTACGAGCAGTACTTC. This gives the protein CASSPSQGYEQYF.

The J gene is TRBJ1-6, the V gene TRBV20-1, with a tentative D call TRBD1 (6 bases). The V gene's germline CDR1 is DFQATT and CDR2 SNEGSKA (reference sequence). V was shortened by 1 base and J by 0 bases, with 10 bases between the two germline ends. This CDR3 has 16 residues. The CDR3 nucleotides are TGCAGTGCTAGAGGTGACAGGAGCTCCTATAATTCACCCCTCCACTTT. This encodes CSARGDRSSYNSPLHF.

The chain recombines TRBV9 with TRBJ2-7; 10 nucleotides agree with TRBD2. V shed 1 base, J shed 6 bases, and the junction held 13 bases outside the gene matches. The CDR3 covers 17 residues. Germline CDR1 is SGDLS and CDR2 is YYNGEE. The CDR3 DNA is TGTGCCAGCAGCGTAACTCTCGGGACTAGCGATCGGGGCGAGCAGTACTTC. It is translated as CASSVTLGTSDRGEQYF.

A single count supports this clonotype. It may be a read error: a sequence one base away is much more abundant. The chain joins TRBV7-2 to TRBJ2-1; D is unresolved. The CDR3 covers 14 residues. The V gene's germline CDR1 is SGHTA and CDR2 FQGNSA. V dropped 0 bases and J dropped 3 bases, with 6 bases sitting between them. The CDR3 DNA sequence: TGTGCCAGCAGCTTAGCGAGCTACTACAATGAGCAGTTCTTC. It yields the protein CASSLASYYNEQFF.

The chain uses TRBV27 and TRBJ2-5; 12 nucleotides line up with TRBD2. Germline V gives CDR1 MNHEY, CDR2 SMNVEV (reference sequence). J gave up 5 bases and V 0 bases, and 10 bases lay outside the gene matches. The CDR3 has 18 amino acids. The CDR3 nucleotides read TGTGCCAGCAGTTTATCGTTTCCTAGCGGGAGGGCCGGGGAGACCCAGTACTTC. The encoded protein is CASSLSFPSGRAGETQYF.

The CDR3 spells CASSRPRVGAGETQYF. The DNA for the CDR3 is TGTGCCAGCAGCCGACCGCGGGTTGGGGCGGGAGAGACCCAGTACTTC. The genes are TRBV6-1 and TRBJ2-5, with D perhaps assigned TRBD1 or TRBD2 (5 bases each). The germline V gene encodes CDR1 MNHNS and CDR2 SASEGT. CDR3 length equals 16 residues. Deletions cut 6 bases from V and 4 bases from J, with 21 bases between.

The chain combines TRBV2 with TRBJ2-4; TRBD2 might be the D (6 bases). TRBJ2-5 explains the end of the DNA better; the J call may be wrong. From germline, CDR1 is SNHLY and CDR2 FYNNEI. The CDR3 is 12 amino acids. The CDR3 loop reads CASSDMGGTQYF. CDR3 in DNA: TGTGCCAGCAGTGATATGGGGGGGACCCAGTACTTC.

The chain has TRBV9 and TRBJ1-1; the match to TRBD1 covers 10 bases. Germline trimming cut 0 bases from V and 12 bases from J; bases unmatched to any gene: 8. Germline CDR1 reads SGDLS; CDR2 reads YYNGEE. The CDR3 runs to 14 residues. CDR3 region: CASSVGGTGAGTFF. The CDR3 coding sequence is TGTGCCAGCAGCGTAGGAGGGACAGGGGCCGGGACTTTCTTT.

Here the CDR3 reads CASSLAKGGRNEKLFF. The CDR3 nucleotides read TGTGCCAGCAGCTTAGCCAAGGGGGGGCGGAATGAAAAACTGTTTTTT. V gene TRBV7-2 combines with J gene TRBJ1-4; TRBD1 is a possible D gene (6 bases). Germline-derived CDR1 and CDR2 are SGHTA and FQGNSA. CDR3 length: 16 amino acids. V lost 0 bases to trimming and J lost 5 bases, with 13 bases between them.

J is TRBJ2-3 and V is TRBV6-5; 9 nucleotides align to TRBD1. This CDR3 comprises 15 residues. V dropped 4 bases and J dropped 4; count of bases not matched to a gene: 6. Per the germline V gene, CDR1 is MNHEY and CDR2 is SVGAGI. CDR3 DNA: TGTGCCAGCAGTTCTAGGGGACAGGGCCCAGATACGCAGTATTTT. It yields the protein CASSSRGQGPDTQYF.

This clonotype appeared a few times. This rearrangement joins TRBV24-1 to TRBJ1-2, with a weak D call TRBD1 (6 bases). The CDR3 extends over 14 amino acids. The V and J ends lost 3 bases and 4 bases respectively, with 11 bases between them. Germline CDR1 reads KGHDR; CDR2 reads SFDVKD. CDR3 amino acids: CATSDQGRGYGYTF. CDR3 sequence (DNA): TGTGCCACCAGTGATCAGGGCAGGGGCTATGGCTACACCTTC.

The CDR3, as DNA: TGTGCCAGCAGCCAAGAAGCACTAGTGGCGACAGATACGCAGTATTTT. Translating it yields CASSQEALVATDTQYF. The V gene is TRBV3-1, the J gene TRBJ2-3; tentative D call: TRBD2 (5 bases). Per germline, CDR1 LGHDT and CDR2 YNNKEL (reference sequence). Trimming took off 0 bases at V and 3 bases at J, with 13 bases between the two ends. This CDR3 has 16 residues.

V is TRBV27 and J is TRBJ2-3; D remains unclear. CDR1 is MNHEY and CDR2 is SMNVEV in the germline V gene (reference sequence). The V end lost 3 bases, the J end lost 4 bases, and 11 bases lay between the germline ends. CDR3 size: 14 residues. This chain's CDR3 is CASSFESQSDTQYF. CDR3 coding DNA: TGTGCCAGCAGTTTCGAGTCTCAATCAGATACGCAGTATTTT.

This clonotype appeared a few times. CDR3 sequence (DNA): TGCGCCAGCAGCTTGGTTATAGCGGGGGACTACGAGCAGTACTTC. Translation gives CASSLVIAGDYEQYF. The gene calls are TRBV5-1 and TRBJ2-7; TRBD2 agrees at 9 bases. CDR3 size: 15 residues. From germline, CDR1 is SGHRS and CDR2 YFSETQ. V lost 0 bases to trimming and J lost 3 bases; unmatched junction nucleotides: 4.

The J gene is TRBJ2-5, the V gene TRBV28; 8 nucleotides align to TRBD2. Germline CDR1 MDHEN, CDR2 SYDVKM. This CDR3 spans 15 amino acids. V trimming: 3 bases; J trimming: 5 bases; junction bases outside the gene matches: 8. Written as DNA, the CDR3 is TGTGCCAGCAGTTTGGATAGTTCGGGGGGGGAGACCCAGTACTTC. Its protein product is CASSLDSSGGETQYF.

This clonotype was observed a few times. V and J are TRBV29-1 and TRBJ2-1, with D perhaps matching TRBD1 or TRBD2 (6 bases each). The germline CDR1 and CDR2 sequences are SQVTM and ANQGSEA. The CDR3 loop spans 14 amino acids. V was clipped by 7 bases and J by 3 bases, with 16 bases between them. DNA for the CDR3: TGCAGCGGGAAGGGGGGACCAAGCTACAATGAGCAGTTCTTC. Translated: CSGKGGPSYNEQFF.

The genes are TRBV12-3 or TRBV12-4 and TRBJ2-1, with TRBD1 identical over 7 bases. V shed 4 bases and J 0 bases; nucleotides not matched to a gene: 0. The CDR3 covers 14 residues. This chain's CDR3 is CASSWDSSYNEQFF. CDR3 nucleotides: TGTGCCAGCAGTTGGGACAGCTCCTACAATGAGCAGTTCTTC.

The rearrangement links TRBV3-1 to TRBJ2-1; TRBD1 matches at 9 bases. V was pared by 3 bases and J by 9 bases, with 21 bases of the junction left unmatched. This CDR3 contains 19 residues. Germline V gives CDR1 LGHDT, CDR2 YNNKEL (reference sequence). CDR3 in DNA: TGTGCCAGCAGCCAGGGCGGGACAGGGTCTCTTTGGCGGGAGCTTGAGCAGTTCTTC. Its translation is CASSQGGTGSLWRELEQFF.